This T cell receptor beta chain was observed in a study of T cell repertoires in cytomegalovirus infection. Via MiXCR, TCRdb re-called the reads, giving one row per CDR3 protein. The repertoire includes a few hundred thousand distinct CDR3 sequences, about 34% of them detected once, and approximately 15% sits in the top ten. Study-level findings and limits: Summed frequency of public TCR beta families distinguished CMV carriers with the relevant HLA.

Germline CDR1 and CDR2: MDHEN and SYDVKM. The CDR3 contains 13 residues. Losses at the gene ends were 7 bases for V and 9 bases for J; bases not matched to a gene: 6. Remarks on this clonotype: What it recognizes is unknown.

This clonotype originated in a human donor in good health (CMV status not recorded). Some clones in this sample may be carry-over from other donors' samples. The sequencing used cultured PBMCs, collected from culture after CMV antigen stimulation. The gene calls are TRBV28 and TRBJ2-1, with 10 bases identical to TRBD2. The CDR3 DNA follows: TGTGCCAGCACCCCTAGCGGGAGCGGTGAGCAGTTCTTC. It translates to CASTPSGSGEQFF.